These 27 T cell receptor beta chains were sequenced from one sample in a study of cytomegalovirus exposure and HLA in healthy donors. Data came from immunoSEQ multiplex PCR; TCRdb stores just in-frame clones and leaves some out. The sample lists over 120,000 clones, 94% occurring once. Sequenced sample: PBMCs. All receptors come from a man younger than 30 in good health and CMV-seropositive.

The V call is TRBV27, the J call TRBJ1-1; possibly TRBD1 for D (5 bases). Trimming cost V 4 bases and J 5 bases, with 14 bases left between them. The CDR3 spans 14 residues. CDR1 and CDR2 from the germline V gene are MNHEY and SMNVEV (reference sequence). CDR3 residues: CASSSPGMGTEAFF. The DNA for the CDR3 is TGTGCCAGCAGTTCCCCAGGGATGGGGACTGAAGCTTTCTTT.

Points on this clone: Other DNA sequences within the sample encode an identical CDR3. The CDR3 protein is CASSEIENTEAFF. DNA for the CDR3: TGTGCCAGCAGTGAGATAGAGAACACTGAAGCTTTCTTT. The chain carries TRBV2 and TRBJ1-1; no clear D gene. V lost 3 bases, J lost 1 base, and 6 bases lay in between. Germline V gene lookup returns CDR1 SNHLY and CDR2 FYNNEI. The CDR3 is 13 amino acids.

J is TRBJ2-3 and V is TRBV6-5; TRBD2 matches 9 bases. The CDR3 is made up of 15 amino acids. Unmatched junction bases numbered 4, after V lost 1 base and J lost 5 bases. Germline V gives CDR1 MNHEY, CDR2 SVGAGI. The CDR3 reads CASSYFAGGVDTQYF. In DNA form, the CDR3 reads TGTGCCAGCAGTTACTTTGCGGGAGGGGTAGATACGCAGTATTTT.

The V gene is TRBV2, the J gene TRBJ1-5; weak D call: TRBD1 (5 bases). Per germline, CDR1 SNHLY and CDR2 FYNNEI. Trimming removed 5 bases from V and 6 bases from J, with 11 bases in between. CDR3 length equals 13 residues. CDR3 loop: CASSMTEPQPQHF. DNA for the CDR3: TGTGCCAGCAGTATGACAGAACCTCAGCCCCAGCATTTT.

This chain joins TRBV18 and TRBJ2-7, with D perhaps TRBD2 (6 bases). This CDR3 has 15 residues. Deletions cut 0 bases from V and 0 bases from J, with 9 bases between. CDR1 is KGHSH, CDR2 LQKENI, per germline. The chain's CDR3 is CASSPPGGYSYEQYF. In DNA, the CDR3 is TGTGCCAGCTCACCACCGGGGGGATACTCCTACGAGCAGTACTTC. The entire variable domain, with the rest obtained from reference TRBV18 and TRBJ2-7, is as follows: NAGVMQNPRHLVRRRGQEARLRCSPMKGHSHVYWYRQLPEEGLKFMVYLQKENIIDESGMPKERFSAEFPKEGPSILRIQQVVRGDSAAYFCASSPPGGYSYEQYFGPGTRLTVT.

This CDR3 is CASSAERLGNEQFF. The CDR3 DNA sequence: TGTGCCAGCAGCGCCGAGCGCCTTGGCAATGAGCAGTTCTTC. This sequence joins TRBV9 and TRBJ2-1; D ambiguous. The ends were cut back, 3 bases at V and 6 bases at J, with 13 bases in the middle. Germline V lookup: CDR1 SGDLS, CDR2 YYNGEE. The CDR3 runs 14 residues.

The V call is TRBV6-1, the J call TRBJ1-3; D uncertain. V dropped 0 bases and J dropped 0 bases, with 12 bases sitting between them. CDR1 is MNHNS, CDR2 SASEGT, per germline. There are 17 residues in the CDR3. CDR3 nucleotide sequence: TGTGCCAGCAGTGAAGCAGGGAGGCTTGCCTCTGGAAACACCATATATTTT. Translated: CASSEAGRLASGNTIYF.

The chain uses TRBV27 and TRBJ2-2, with TRBD2 as a possible D gene (5 bases). The CDR3 extends over 13 amino acids. V lost 6 bases, J lost 4 bases, and 9 bases lay in between. Germline CDR1 is MNHEY and CDR2 is SMNVEV (reference sequence). The CDR3 is CASSRGGTGELFF. CDR3 in DNA: TGTGCCAGCAGCCGCGGAGGCACCGGGGAGCTGTTTTTT.

This chain uses TRBV1 with TRBJ2-1; the table assigns TRBD2, which was not confirmed against the DNA. TRBV1 is a listed pseudogene. This CDR3 region has 17 residues. In DNA, the CDR3 is TGCACCAGCAGCCCTGAAACTAGAGGCGCCACCTACAATGAGCAGTTCTTC. Its translation is CTSSPETRGATYNEQFF.

The V call is TRBV7-8, the J call TRBJ2-6, with 8 bases fitting TRBD1. V trimming: 3 bases; J trimming: 1 base; junction bases outside the gene matches: 5. Germline V lookup: CDR1 SGHVS, CDR2 FQNEAQ. CDR3 length: 17 residues. CDR3 sequence reads: CASSFRQGASGANVLTF. CDR3 DNA sequence: TGTGCCAGCAGCTTCAGGCAGGGGGCATCTGGGGCCAACGTCCTGACTTTC.

The rearrangement links TRBV5-1 to TRBJ2-7; 9 bases are shared with TRBD2. The J segment lost 3 bases and the V segment lost 3 bases, leaving 7 bases of the junction unmatched. Germline V lookup: CDR1 SGHRS, CDR2 YFSETQ. The CDR3 consists of 15 residues. In DNA form, the CDR3 reads TGCGCCAGCAGCTATAGCGGGAGCTCGGACTACGAGCAGTACTTC. As protein: CASSYSGSSDYEQYF. Full variable domain (rest looked up from reference TRBV5-1 and TRBJ2-7): KAGVTQTPRYLIKTRGQQVTLSCSPISGHRSVSWYQQTPGQGLQFLFEYFSETQRNKGNFPGRFSGRQFSNSRSEMNVSTLELGDSALYLCASSYSGSSDYEQYFGPGTRLTVT.

The chain is built from TRBV11-3 and TRBJ2-1; 7 nucleotides match TRBD2. CDR3 length: 16 amino acids. V was clipped by 5 bases and J by 4 bases; unmatched bases: 11. Germline V CDR1 and CDR2: SGHNT, YENEEA. CDR3 in DNA: TGTGCCAGCAGCCGAAGGGGAGGGCCTTCTTACAATGAGCAGTTCTTC. Protein product: CASSRRGGPSYNEQFF. The full variable domain, completed using reference TRBV11-3 and TRBJ2-1, is EAGVVQSPRYKIIEKKQPVAFWCNPISGHNTLYWYLQNLGQGPELLIRYENEEAVDDSQLPKDRFSAERLKGVDSTLKIQPAELGDSAVYLCASSRRGGPSYNEQFFGPGTRLTVL.

The rearrangement joins TRBV7-3 to TRBJ1-5; D is possibly TRBD1 (5 bases). Germline loops: CDR1 SGHTA, CDR2 FQGTGA. V gave up 5 bases and J gave up 5 bases, with 10 bases separating them. The CDR3 consists of 13 residues. The CDR3 loop is CASSVSRDQPQHF. The CDR3, as DNA: TGTGCCAGCAGCGTCTCCAGGGATCAGCCCCAGCATTTT.

The chain carries TRBV2 and TRBJ2-5; D perhaps matches TRBD1 (7 bases). Trimming cost V 0 bases and J 5 bases, with 16 bases left between them. Germline lookup yields CDR1 SNHLY and CDR2 FYNNEI. The CDR3 loop spans 16 amino acids. CDR3 in DNA: TGTGCCAGCAGTGAAGCGCGACGGACAGGAGGGGAGACCCAGTACTTC. This translates into CASSEARRTGGETQYF.

The chain recombines TRBV2 with TRBJ1-1, with D tentatively TRBD1 (6 bases). CDR3 length: 15 amino acids. Between the trimmed V and J ends, which lost 7 bases and 4 bases, there was a span of 19 bases. Germline V gene sequence: CDR1 SNHLY, CDR2 FYNNEI. CDR3: CASTPGHLGTTEAFF. CDR3 in DNA: TGTGCCAGCACACCGGGACACCTAGGGACCACTGAAGCTTTCTTT.

V and J are TRBV25-1 and TRBJ2-5; 8 bases align to TRBD1. Germline loops: CDR1 MGHDK, CDR2 SYGVNS. The V and J ends lost 3 bases and 4 bases, in that order; junction bases with no gene match: 4. The CDR3 runs to 14 residues. The CDR3 spells CASSDDRGGETQYF. CDR3 in DNA: TGTGCCAGCAGTGACGACAGGGGCGGAGAGACCCAGTACTTC.

This sequence joins TRBV7-8 and TRBJ2-7; no reliable D call. Per germline, CDR1 SGHVS and CDR2 FQNEAQ. The CDR3 is 13 residues long. V lost 5 bases and J lost 1, with 9 bases in between. The CDR3 is CASSLLESYEQYF. The CDR3 nucleotides are TGTGCCAGCAGCCTCCTAGAATCCTACGAGCAGTACTTC.

To note about this clone: An end of the junction differs from the germline gene, which may be a read error. DNA of the CDR3: TGTGCCAGCAGCGTAACCCGGGACAGGGATTGCCATGGCTACACCTTC. It specifies CASSVTRDRDCHGYTF. This chain connects TRBV7-3 to TRBJ1-2; the match to TRBD1 covers 9 bases. Looked up from germline, CDR1 is SGHTA and CDR2 is FQGTGA. The CDR3 has 16 amino acids.

This chain uses TRBV5-1 with TRBJ2-7; D is perhaps TRBD2 (6 bases). Germline-derived CDR1 and CDR2 are SGHRS and YFSETQ. Trimming took off 4 bases at V and 0 bases at J, with 11 bases between the two ends. This CDR3 has 14 residues. For the CDR3, the DNA is TGCGCCAGCAGCGTCGACGGGAGCTCCTACGAGCAGTACTTC. Residues: CASSVDGSSYEQYF.

V and J are TRBV6-5 and TRBJ2-1; D not resolved. Looked up from germline, CDR1 is MNHEY and CDR2 is SVGAGI. The CDR3 consists of 15 residues. The V and J ends lost 5 bases and 6 bases respectively, with 17 bases between them. The CDR3 region is CASSLSAPPFNEQFF. The DNA for the CDR3 is TGTGCCAGCAGTCTGAGCGCGCCTCCCTTCAATGAGCAGTTCTTC.

J is TRBJ1-5 and V is TRBV6-1, with unresolved D. With 6 bases removed from V and 9 bases from J, the gap between germline ends came to 21 bases. The germline V gene encodes CDR1 MNHNS and CDR2 SASEGT. This CDR3 spans 15 amino acids. The CDR3 DNA sequence: TGTGCCAGCAGCCCTATAAGTTCCATGGTCTTGCCCCAGCATTTT. Protein product: CASSPISSMVLPQHF.

This clone showed up just once. The rearrangement uses TRBV10-3 and TRBJ2-3; 15 positions match TRBD2. Germline CDR1 ENHRY, CDR2 SYGVKD. The V and J ends lost 6 bases and 0 bases, in that order; junction bases with no gene match: 16. This CDR3 has 21 amino acids. CDR3 bases: TGTGCCATCAGCTCCGGGACTAGCGGGAGGACCTCCTCCGTCAGCACAGATACGCAGTATTTT. Protein: CAISSGTSGRTSSVSTDTQYF.

The gene calls are TRBV1 and TRBJ2-3; TRBD2, the D gene given by the table, was not confirmed from the DNA. TRBV1 is assigned pseudogene status. The CDR3 is made up of 16 amino acids. Here the CDR3 DNA reads TGCACCAGCAGCCAAGACTGGCGGTACTGCACAGATACGCAGTATTTT. Translated: CTSSQDWRYCTDTQYF.

The V call is TRBV11-2, the J call TRBJ2-7, with 10 bases fitting TRBD1. This CDR3 is 15 amino acids long. Germline V CDR1 and CDR2: SGHAT, FQNNGV. V lost 5 bases, J lost 0 bases, and 4 bases stayed unmatched. This CDR3 reads CASSIRTGGSYEQYF. CDR3 sequence (DNA): TGTGCCAGCAGCATCAGGACAGGGGGCTCCTACGAGCAGTACTTC.

This clone showed up just once. The V call is TRBV15, the J call TRBJ2-7; 16 bases align to TRBD2. The V and J ends lost 1 base and 9 bases, in that order; junction bases with no gene match: 15. CDR1 LNHNV and CDR2 YYDKDF come from the germline V gene (reference sequence). The CDR3 runs to 19 residues. The CDR3: CATSRVTGTSGRVLLGQYF. CDR3 DNA sequence: TGTGCCACCAGCAGAGTTACCGGGACTAGCGGGAGGGTTCTTTTAGGGCAGTACTTC.

V is TRBV5-6 and J is TRBJ2-4, with D perhaps matching TRBD2 (5 bases). V shed 4 bases and J shed 0 bases, with 8 bases lying between them. Germline lookup yields CDR1 SGHDT and CDR2 YYEEEE. This CDR3 comprises 14 residues. The CDR3 is CASSLSGAKNIQYF. CDR3 coding DNA: TGTGCCAGCAGCCTCAGCGGAGCCAAAAACATTCAGTACTTC. The full variable domain, rest sourced from reference TRBV5-6 and TRBJ2-4, is DAGVTQSPTHLIKTRGQQVTLRCSPKSGHDTVSWYQQALGQGPQFIFQYYEEEERQRGNFPDRFSGHQFPNYSSELNVNALLLGDSALYLCASSLSGAKNIQYFGAGTRLSVL.

V and J are TRBV28 and TRBJ2-3; D unresolved. Germline values: CDR1 MDHEN, CDR2 SYDVKM. The CDR3 runs to 13 residues. V was pared by 4 bases and J by 4 bases, with 9 bases between. DNA for the CDR3: TGTGCCAGCAGTTCCCAGGTTCCAGATACGCAGTATTTT. Protein sequence: CASSSQVPDTQYF.